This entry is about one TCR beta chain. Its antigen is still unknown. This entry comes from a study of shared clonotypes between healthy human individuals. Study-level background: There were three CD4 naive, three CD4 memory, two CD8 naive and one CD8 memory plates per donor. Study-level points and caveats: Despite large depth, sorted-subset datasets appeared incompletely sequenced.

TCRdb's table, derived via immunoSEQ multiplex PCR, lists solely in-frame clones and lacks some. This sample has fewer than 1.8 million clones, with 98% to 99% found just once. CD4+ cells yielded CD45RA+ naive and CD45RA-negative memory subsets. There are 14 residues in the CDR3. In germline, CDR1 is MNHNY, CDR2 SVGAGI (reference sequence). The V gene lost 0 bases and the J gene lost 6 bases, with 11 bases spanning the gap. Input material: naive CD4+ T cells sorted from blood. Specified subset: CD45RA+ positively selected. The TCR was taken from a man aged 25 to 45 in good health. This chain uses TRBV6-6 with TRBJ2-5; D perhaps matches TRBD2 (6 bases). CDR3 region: CASSYSTSGQTQYF. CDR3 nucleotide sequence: TGTGCCAGCAGTTACTCGACCAGCGGGCAGACCCAGTACTTC.